Presented here are 27 T cell receptor beta chains from one specimen sequenced in a study of shared clonotypes between healthy human individuals (dated by TCRdb to the early 2020s). The method behind the library was the immunoSEQ multiplex PCR assay. In its TCRdb copy, this immuneACCESS table keeps in-frame sequences only and misses some clones. Where compared with another copy, unresolved V genes explain less than half of these, and the others have no known cause. The table for this sample lists roughly 700,000 clones; 90% of them were counted only once. The ten largest make up about 33% of the sample. Sequencing used memory CD8+ T cells from PBMCs. The sample's cell subset or site, from its label and the paper: CD45RO+ cells pooled with CCR7-negative TemRA cells. All receptors come from a man younger than 30 in good health. Some clones in this sample may be carry-over from other donors' samples.

This chain uses TRBV7-9 with TRBJ2-5; unclear D gene. This CDR3 contains 14 residues. V was pared by 1 base and J by 4 bases, with 10 bases between. The V gene's germline CDR1 is SEHNR and CDR2 FQNEAQ (reference sequence). CDR3 nucleotides: TGTGCCAGCAGCTTAGGCGGAGTCCGAGAGACCCAGTACTTC. Translation: CASSLGGVRETQYF.

This sequence joins TRBV7-9 and TRBJ2-3; 9 bases agree with TRBD2. The CDR3 is 16 amino acids. Trimming took 4 bases from V and 0 from J; bases not matched to a gene: 5. The V gene's germline CDR1 is SEHNR and CDR2 FQNEAQ (reference sequence). The CDR3 sequence: CASSSALAGSTDTQYF. DNA of the CDR3: TGTGCCAGCAGCTCTGCGCTAGCGGGAAGCACAGATACGCAGTATTTT. The whole variable domain, remainder taken from reference TRBV7-9 and TRBJ2-3, is DTGVSQNPRHKITKRGQNVTFRCDPISEHNRLYWYRQTLGQGPEFLTYFQNEAQLEKSRLLSDRFSAERPKGSFSTLEIQRTEQGDSAMYLCASSSALAGSTDTQYFGPGTRLTVL.

The chain uses TRBV11-2 and TRBJ2-1; tentative D call: TRBD2 (6 bases). Per germline, CDR1 SGHAT and CDR2 FQNNGV. V was clipped by 2 bases and J by 8 bases, with 16 bases between them. The CDR3 extends over 15 amino acids. DNA for the CDR3: TGTGCCAGCAGCTTACAGCTAACTGGAGGGGATGAGCAGTTCTTC. This translates into CASSLQLTGGDEQFF.

CDR3 region: CASSLLSGNTEAFF. CDR3 DNA sequence: TGTGCCAGCAGTCTCTTAAGCGGGAACACTGAAGCTTTCTTT. The rearrangement links TRBV27 to TRBJ1-1; D is ambiguous. Germline assignment: CDR1 MNHEY and CDR2 SMNVEV (reference sequence). The CDR3 is 14 residues long. Trimming removed 5 bases at V and 1 base at J, with 11 bases between.

This chain connects TRBV5-4 to TRBJ2-1; the match to TRBD2 covers 12 bases. Germline V gene lookup returns CDR1 SGHNT and CDR2 YYREEE (reference sequence). The CDR3 is 17 amino acids. Trimming removed 3 bases from V and 6 bases from J; junction bases left unmatched: 10. CDR3 sequence reads: CASSSRTSGTYGNEQFF. The DNA for the CDR3 is TGTGCCAGCAGCTCTAGGACTAGCGGGACCTACGGCAATGAGCAGTTCTTC.

The rearrangement joins TRBV2 to TRBJ2-7, with D tentatively TRBD1 (5 bases). Germline assignment: CDR1 SNHLY and CDR2 FYNNEI. V dropped 6 bases and J dropped 2 bases, with 11 bases sitting between them. CDR3 size: 13 residues. The CDR3 here is CASSPRTTYEQYF. The CDR3 nucleotides read TGTGCCAGCAGCCCCAGGACAACCTACGAGCAGTACTTC.

The chain is built from TRBV27 and TRBJ2-1, with D possibly called TRBD1 or TRBD2 (5 bases each). V was pared by 5 bases and J by 5 bases, with 16 bases between. Per germline, CDR1 MNHEY and CDR2 SMNVEV (reference sequence). The CDR3 spans 15 residues. CDR3 protein: CASSIDRGEDNEQFF. As DNA, the CDR3 is TGTGCCAGCAGTATTGACAGAGGGGAAGACAATGAGCAGTTCTTC.

This sequence joins TRBV4-3 and TRBJ2-6; 7 bases are shared with TRBD2. Germline CDR1 and CDR2: LGHNA and YSLEER. V was clipped by 1 base and J by 2 bases; unmatched bases: 2. The CDR3 loop spans 16 amino acids. CDR3 coding DNA: TGCGCCAGCAGCCAAGGGGGGGGAGCTGGGGCCAACGTCCTGACTTTC. As protein: CASSQGGGAGANVLTF.

Details on this clone: The junction shows a germline mismatch at one end, possibly a read error. The CDR3 sequence: CASRELLGSFNEQFF. CDR3 DNA sequence: TGTGCCAGCAGGGAGTTACTGGGGTCCTTCAATGAGCAGTTCTTC. The chain recombines TRBV2 with TRBJ2-1; D unclear. The CDR3 sequence is 15 residues long. CDR1 SNHLY and CDR2 FYNNEI come from the germline V gene.

A single count supports this clone. The chain uses TRBV5-4 and TRBJ2-3; 8 bases are a match to TRBD2. Germline CDR1 is SGHNT and CDR2 is YYREEE (reference sequence). The CDR3 is made up of 14 amino acids. The J segment lost 5 bases and the V segment lost 2 bases, leaving 4 bases of the junction unmatched. Here the CDR3 DNA reads TGTGCCAGCAGCTTTTCCCTAGCGGGAGATACGCAGTATTTT. This encodes CASSFSLAGDTQYF.

This rearrangement joins TRBV9 to TRBJ1-4; 8 nucleotides match TRBD1. Unmatched junction bases numbered 8, after V lost 3 bases and J lost 7 bases. CDR1 SGDLS and CDR2 YYNGEE come from the germline V gene. CDR3 size: 15 residues. CDR3 sequence (DNA): TGTGCCAGCAGCGATGGACAGGGAGGGGGTGAAAAACTGTTTTTT. Translating it yields CASSDGQGGGEKLFF. The entire variable domain, with the rest obtained from reference TRBV9 and TRBJ1-4, is as follows: DSGVTQTPKHLITATGQRVTLRCSPRSGDLSVYWYQQSLDQGLQFLIQYYNGEERAKGNILERFSAQQFPDLHSELNLSSLELGDSALYFCASSDGQGGGEKLFFGSGTQLSVL.

The chain carries TRBV21-1 and TRBJ1-5. TRBV21-1 is recorded as a pseudogene. The CDR3 contains 11 residues. The CDR3 spells CASSFNQPQHF. The DNA of the CDR3 is TGTGCCAGCAGTTTCAATCAGCCCCAGCATTTT.

This chain uses TRBV5-1 with TRBJ2-2; 9 nucleotides align to TRBD1. From germline, CDR1 is SGHRS and CDR2 YFSETQ. This CDR3 comprises 16 residues. V trimming: 3 bases; J trimming: 4 bases; junction bases outside the gene matches: 7. As DNA, the CDR3 is TGCGCCAGCAGCTACCGGGACAGGGAGGGCACCGGGGAGCTGTTTTTT. It is translated as CASSYRDREGTGELFF.

Only one count was recorded for this clone. This sequence joins TRBV27 and TRBJ2-7; 9 nucleotides match TRBD2. The ends lost 5 bases at V and 5 bases at J; junction bases unmatched: 7. The length of the CDR3 is 14 residues. CDR1 is MNHEY, CDR2 SMNVEV, per germline (reference sequence). This CDR3 is CASSGAGGGDEQYF. CDR3 in DNA: TGTGCCAGCAGTGGTGCGGGAGGGGGGGACGAGCAGTACTTC.

A remark on this clone: This sample also contains other DNA sequences that code for the same CDR3. This chain uses TRBV27 with TRBJ2-7, with TRBD2 matching 10 bases. CDR1 and CDR2 (germline): MNHEY, SMNVEV (reference sequence). The CDR3 has 14 amino acids. Trimming cost V 4 bases and J 4 bases; bases outside gene matches: 4. CDR3 nucleotide sequence: TGTGCCAGCAGTTCTTTAGCGGGAGGATACGAGCAGTACTTC. This translates into CASSSLAGGYEQYF.

This sequence joins TRBV7-9 and TRBJ1-3; a weak D match, TRBD1 (6 bases). Germline V CDR1 and CDR2: SEHNR, FQNEAQ (reference sequence). The CDR3 consists of 13 residues. The V end lost 3 bases, the J end lost 4 bases, and 7 bases lay between the germline ends. The CDR3 bases are TGTGCCAGCAGCTTTGGACAGGGAAACACCATATATTTT. Translated: CASSFGQGNTIYF.

The V gene is TRBV6-1, the J gene TRBJ2-5; D gene uncertain. In germline, CDR1 is MNHNS, CDR2 SASEGT. Trimming took off 3 bases at V and 4 bases at J, with 15 bases between the two ends. The length of the CDR3 is 15 residues. The DNA of the CDR3 is TGTGCCAGCAGTGAGTATGATAGTTTTGGAGAGACCCAGTACTTC. This codes for CASSEYDSFGETQYF.

V is TRBV27 and J is TRBJ1-5; D is undetermined. Trimming cost V 8 bases and J 7 bases, with 15 bases left between them. The germline gives CDR1 MNHEY, CDR2 SMNVEV (reference sequence). This CDR3 has 13 residues. The CDR3 loop is CASGLSVEQPQHF. In nucleotides, the CDR3 is TGTGCCAGCGGGCTTTCGGTGGAGCAGCCCCAGCATTTT.

On this clone: Within the sample, other DNA sequences also encode this same CDR3. The rearrangement links TRBV6-5 to TRBJ1-1, with D perhaps TRBD1 (5 bases). The CDR3 runs 13 residues. The V end was cut by 3 bases, the J end by 4 bases, with 9 bases between. Germline CDR1 MNHEY, CDR2 SVGAGI. The CDR3 here is CASSYRGRTEAFF. The CDR3 DNA sequence: TGTGCCAGCAGTTATAGGGGCCGCACTGAAGCTTTCTTT.

DNA of the CDR3: TGCGCCAGCAGCCCGACCCCGGCAGGGGTGATAGGGGAGACCCAGTACTTC. Translation gives CASSPTPAGVIGETQYF. The chain couples TRBV4-1 to TRBJ2-5; tentatively, D is TRBD1 (6 bases). V was pared by 4 bases and J by 5 bases, with 23 bases between. The CDR3 totals 17 residues. Germline V CDR1 and CDR2: MGHRA, YSYEKL.

The V and J genes are TRBV25-1 and TRBJ2-5; TRBD1 matches 9 bases. The J call may not be correct, given that the DNA end is closer to TRBJ2-7. The CDR3 covers 18 residues. From germline, CDR1 is MGHDK and CDR2 SYGVNS. The CDR3 is CASSELSEKDRGFNEQYF. The CDR3 nucleotides read TGTGCCAGCAGTGAACTGAGCGAGAAGGACAGGGGATTCAACGAGCAGTACTTC.

V usage is TRBV7-2 and J usage is TRBJ2-3; D not certain. V was clipped by 1 base and J by 5 bases, with 16 bases between them. Germline V gene sequence: CDR1 SGHTA, CDR2 FQGNSA. There are 16 residues in the CDR3. CDR3 sequence reads: CASSLGMTPVGDTQYF. CDR3 nucleotides: TGTGCCAGCAGCTTAGGAATGACCCCGGTCGGAGATACGCAGTATTTT.

The chain links TRBV5-1 to TRBJ1-1; 8 bases agree with TRBD1. J gave up 3 bases and V 3 bases, and 4 bases lay outside the gene matches. The CDR3 has 14 amino acids. The germline V gene encodes CDR1 SGHRS and CDR2 YFSETQ. The CDR3 DNA sequence: TGCGCCAGCAGCTATACAGGGGGGGACACTGAAGCTTTCTTT. Amino acids: CASSYTGGDTEAFF.

This clone was found a few times. V is TRBV7-9 and J is TRBJ2-1; no firm D call. CDR3 length: 11 residues. Trimming took 0 bases from V and 7 from J, leaving 1 base between them. The germline CDR1 and CDR2 sequences are SEHNR and FQNEAQ (reference sequence). Here the CDR3 reads CASSLANEQFF. In nucleotides, the CDR3 is TGTGCCAGCAGCTTAGCGAATGAGCAGTTCTTC.

V usage is TRBV10-1 and J usage is TRBJ1-1; D not resolved. Trimming left V 1 base short and J 3 bases short, with 12 bases between. Germline CDR1 is WNHNN and CDR2 is SYGVQD (reference sequence). The length of the CDR3 is 15 residues. The CDR3 reads CASSEWAGLDTEAFF. CDR3 in DNA: TGCGCCAGCAGTGAGTGGGCAGGCCTGGACACTGAAGCTTTCTTT.

The rearrangement links TRBV11-2 to TRBJ2-1; 10 nucleotides agree with TRBD2. The CDR3 has 18 residues. Losses at the gene ends were 0 bases for V and 3 bases for J; bases not matched to a gene: 8. The germline gives CDR1 SGHAT, CDR2 FQNNGV. The CDR3 DNA reads as TGTGCCAGCAGCTTAGATCGGGGCACTAGCGGGATCTACAATGAGCAGTTCTTC. The encoded protein is CASSLDRGTSGIYNEQFF.

About this clone: The junction and the germline gene differ at one end; a read error may be behind it. CDR3 in amino acids: CASNVAGEGYEQYF. CDR3 DNA: TGTGCCAGCAACGTAGCGGGAGAGGGGTACGAGCAGTACTTC. The chain has TRBV9 and TRBJ2-7; 9 positions match TRBD2. In germline, CDR1 is SGDLS, CDR2 YYNGEE. The CDR3 contains 14 residues.